Each of the 28 T cell receptor beta chains below was sequenced from the same sample in a study of post-analysis software for immune sequencing data. Every TCR beta cDNA library bore unique molecular identifiers. MiXCR, applied by TCRdb to the PCR reads, yields one record per CDR3 protein. The sample shows over 150,000 distinct CDR3 sequences, approximately 28% of them seen only once. Their antigens remain unidentified. Findings of the study overall: In patients, TRBV5-6, TRBV5-1 and TRBV20-1 belonged to roughly five TRBV segments found more frequently than in controls.

Sequencing was carried out using blood. These receptors were obtained from a girl between 10 and 17 years old with multiple sclerosis.

The CDR3 sequence is CASSPRTGIYGYTF. CDR3 DNA: TGTGCCAGCAGTCCCCGGACAGGGATATATGGCTACACCTTC. The rearrangement uses TRBV27 and TRBJ1-2; 8 bases are shared with TRBD1. Trimming at V came to 5 bases and at J to 5 bases, leaving 7 bases not matched to a gene. Germline V lookup: CDR1 MNHEY, CDR2 SMNVEV (reference sequence). The CDR3 spans 14 residues.

J is TRBJ1-1 and V is TRBV10-2; no reliable D call. Germline V gene data show CDR1 as WSHSY and CDR2 as SAAADI. The length of the CDR3 is 15 residues. The V gene lost 3 bases and the J gene lost 1 base, with 12 bases spanning the gap. CDR3 protein: CASSDYGSGNTEAFF. Written as DNA, the CDR3 is TGCGCCAGCAGTGATTACGGCTCAGGGAACACTGAAGCTTTCTTT.

The CDR3 here is CASSLGQNLYEQYF. CDR3 in DNA: TGCGCCAGCAGCTTAGGTCAGAACCTCTACGAGCAGTACTTC. The chain joins TRBV5-1 to TRBJ2-7; D is ambiguous. The CDR3 has 14 amino acids. CDR1 is SGHRS and CDR2 is YFSETQ in the germline V gene. Trimming pared 2 bases from V and 3 bases from J, leaving 12 bases between.

Comment on this clonotype: A much larger clone differs by one base, so this may be a read error. The genes are TRBV6-1 and TRBJ2-1; possibly TRBD2 for D (5 bases). This CDR3 is 11 amino acids long. CDR1 MNHNS and CDR2 SASEGT come from the germline V gene. CDR3 coding DNA: TGTGCCAGCAGGGAGTCTAGGGAGCAGGTCTTC. It codes for CASRESREQVF.

V gene TRBV25-1 combines with J gene TRBJ2-7; D possibly corresponds to TRBD2 (6 bases). The CDR3 totals 18 residues. V was cut by 4 bases and J by 3 bases, with 25 bases left in between. Looked up from germline, CDR1 is MGHDK and CDR2 is SYGVNS. The CDR3 sequence is CASSAPGVSGKSGYEQYF. DNA for the CDR3: TGTGCCAGCAGTGCCCCGGGGGTCTCAGGGAAGTCGGGCTACGAGCAGTACTTC.

This clonotype was counted only a few times. CDR3 bases: TGTGCCAGCAGCCAACCAGGAGAGGGCCAGTCCTACAATGAGCAGTTCTTC. It specifies CASSQPGEGQSYNEQFF. The V call is TRBV12-3 or TRBV12-4, the J call TRBJ2-1; possibly TRBD2 for D (5 bases). The CDR3 spans 17 residues. V dropped 6 bases and J dropped 1 base, with 19 bases sitting between them.

This clonotype was seen many times. The chain links TRBV27 to TRBJ2-6, with 7 bases lining up with TRBD1. The J segment lost 1 base and the V segment lost 6 bases, leaving 12 bases of the junction unmatched. Germline values: CDR1 MNHEY, CDR2 SMNVEV (reference sequence). CDR3 length: 18 amino acids. CDR3 protein: CASRRYREQGSGANVLTF. The CDR3 DNA is TGTGCCAGCAGACGATACCGGGAACAGGGGTCTGGGGCCAACGTCCTGACTTTC.

The chain recombines TRBV3-1 with TRBJ2-5, with 10 bases that match TRBD1. CDR3 length: 15 residues. The germline gives CDR1 LGHDT, CDR2 YNNKEL (reference sequence). V trimming: 4 bases; J trimming: 5 bases; junction bases outside the gene matches: 7. The CDR3 DNA reads TGTGCCAGCAGCCCTAATCTGGGACAGGGGGAGACCCAGTACTTC. It is translated as CASSPNLGQGETQYF.

The chain carries TRBV6-5 and TRBJ1-1; D gene ambiguous. The CDR3 runs 13 residues. The ends were cut back, 8 bases at V and 1 base at J, with 11 bases in the middle. Germline lookup yields CDR1 MNHEY and CDR2 SVGAGI. The CDR3 here is CASFGLRNTEAFF. DNA of the CDR3: TGTGCCAGCTTCGGGCTTAGGAACACTGAAGCTTTCTTT.

This clonotype was seen once. The J gene is TRBJ2-5, the V gene TRBV13; D may be TRBD2 (6 bases). The germline CDR1 and CDR2 sequences are PRHDT and FYEKMQ (reference sequence). The V gene lost 3 bases and the J gene lost 2 bases, with 16 bases spanning the gap. There are 16 residues in the CDR3. For the CDR3, the DNA is TGTGCCAGCAGCTTTGCGAGGGAGGAGAGGCAAGAGACCCAGTACTTC. Encoded protein: CASSFAREERQETQYF.

The rearrangement links TRBV5-1 to TRBJ2-7; 7 bases fit TRBD1. Germline V gene lookup returns CDR1 SGHRS and CDR2 YFSETQ. Trimming at V came to 4 bases and at J to 3 bases, leaving 7 bases not matched to a gene. CDR3 size: 14 residues. The CDR3 loop is CASSHGTALYEQYF. The CDR3 DNA is TGCGCCAGCAGCCACGGGACAGCCCTCTACGAGCAGTACTTC.

This clonotype was seen a handful of times. The chain carries TRBV11-2 and TRBJ1-1; tentatively, D is TRBD1 (5 bases). There are 17 residues in the CDR3. Germline V lookup: CDR1 SGHAT, CDR2 FQNNGV. Trimming removed 5 bases at V and 3 bases at J, with 22 bases between. CDR3 residues: CASSQDDWGISYTEAFF. DNA of the CDR3: TGTGCCAGCAGCCAGGATGACTGGGGGATATCGTACACTGAAGCTTTCTTT.

At least ten counts were recorded for this clonotype. DNA for the CDR3: TGTGCCACCAGCAGAGATCCGGTCTACGAGCAGTACTTC. Protein product: CATSRDPVYEQYF. This chain links TRBV15 with TRBJ2-7; D is unresolved. The CDR3 covers 13 residues. Germline CDR1 reads LNHNV; CDR2 reads YYDKDF (reference sequence). V lost 0 bases to trimming and J lost 3 bases, with 6 bases between them.

This clonotype appeared many times. The chain recombines TRBV10-3 with TRBJ2-7; unclear D gene. The V end lost 5 bases, the J end lost 0 bases, and 14 bases lay between the germline ends. The V gene's germline CDR1 is ENHRY and CDR2 SYGVKD. This CDR3 spans 15 amino acids. As DNA, the CDR3 is TGTGCCATCAGTATTAGGACGGAAAGCTCCTACGAGCAGTACTTC. It is translated as CAISIRTESSYEQYF.

The V gene is TRBV20-1, the J gene TRBJ2-5, with TRBD1 as a possible D gene (5 bases). With 2 bases removed from V and 2 bases from J, the gap between germline ends came to 6 bases. This CDR3 contains 12 residues. Looked up from germline, CDR1 is DFQATT and CDR2 is SNEGSKA (reference sequence). This chain's CDR3 is CSARRQQETQYF. In nucleotides, the CDR3 is TGCAGTGCTAGACGACAGCAAGAGACCCAGTACTTC.

As concerns this clonotype: A much larger clone lies one base from this, so it may be a read error. The chain employs TRBV7-3 and TRBJ2-1; 9 nucleotides align to TRBD2. The CDR3 extends over 15 amino acids. Germline values: CDR1 SGHTA, CDR2 FQGTGA. The CDR3 nucleotides are TGTGCCAGCAGCTTAGCTAGCGGGACGATGAATGAGCGGTTCTTC. It codes for CASSLASGTMNERFF. Drawing the rest from reference TRBV7-3 and TRBJ2-1, the complete variable domain is GAGVSQTPSNKVTEKGKYVELRCDPISGHTALYWYRQSLGQGPEFLIYFQGTGAADDSGLPNDRFFAVRPEGSVSTLKIQRTERGDSAVYLCASSLASGTMNERFFGPGTRLTVL.

A single count supports this clonotype. This chain connects TRBV3-1 to TRBJ2-1, with a possible D match to TRBD2 (5 bases). The germline V and J ends were trimmed by 0 bases and 3 bases, with 9 bases remaining between them. The germline V gene has CDR1 LGHDT and CDR2 YNNKEL (reference sequence). This CDR3 spans 15 amino acids. The CDR3 sequence: CASSQDSGIYNEQFF. The CDR3 nucleotides read TGTGCCAGCAGCCAAGATTCGGGGATCTACAATGAGCAGTTCTTC.

This clonotype was counted at least ten times. The V call is TRBV5-1, the J call TRBJ2-7, with TRBD1 identical over 9 bases. The J segment lost 3 bases and the V segment lost 2 bases, leaving 6 bases of the junction unmatched. The CDR3 has 15 amino acids. Germline assignment: CDR1 SGHRS and CDR2 YFSETQ. CDR3 sequence: CASSFGQGRVYEQYF. The CDR3 DNA follows: TGCGCCAGCAGCTTCGGACAGGGGAGGGTCTACGAGCAGTACTTC.

The chain links TRBV20-1 to TRBJ1-4; no reliable D call. V gave up 5 bases and J gave up 5 bases, with 12 bases separating them. Germline V lookup: CDR1 DFQATT, CDR2 SNEGSKA (reference sequence). The CDR3 length is 13 residues. CDR3 residues: CSAGQDLNEKLFF. CDR3 nucleotides: TGCAGTGCTGGGCAGGACCTCAATGAAAAACTGTTTTTT.

The chain links TRBV27 to TRBJ1-5; D gene unclear. CDR1 and CDR2 from the germline V gene are MNHEY and SMNVEV (reference sequence). Trimming removed 5 bases at V and 5 bases at J, with 4 bases between. The CDR3 covers 11 residues. The CDR3 region is CASSRHQPQHF. For the CDR3, the DNA is TGTGCCAGCAGTCGCCATCAGCCCCAGCATTTT.

This chain joins TRBV20-1 and TRBJ2-1; D is possibly TRBD1 (6 bases). The J call may be faulty, since TRBJ2-7 better matches the DNA end. This CDR3 contains 15 residues. Germline V gene sequence: CDR1 DFQATT, CDR2 SNEGSKA (reference sequence). The CDR3 DNA is TGCAGTGCTAGAGATCGGACAGATTCCTACAATGAGCAGTACTTC. Its translation is CSARDRTDSYNEQYF.

The rearrangement uses TRBV30 and TRBJ1-2, with D maybe TRBD1 (6 bases). V gave up 5 bases and J gave up 8 bases, with 12 bases separating them. Germline CDR1 and CDR2: GTSNPN and SVGIG (reference sequence). The CDR3 has 11 residues. CDR3 protein: CAWETGSGYTF. The DNA for the CDR3 is TGTGCCTGGGAAACAGGGAGCGGCTACACCTTC.

This clonotype was recorded at least ten times. The rearrangement links TRBV25-1 to TRBJ2-6; unclear D gene. The ends were cut back, 11 bases at V and 0 bases at J, with 5 bases in the middle. The CDR3 has 12 amino acids. CDR1 MGHDK and CDR2 SYGVNS come from the germline V gene. The CDR3 nucleotides are TGTGCCTCTGGCTCTGGGGCCAACGTCCTGACTTTC. This gives the protein CASGSGANVLTF.

This clonotype was detected only a few times. The chain uses TRBV2 and TRBJ1-2; 7 bases line up with TRBD1. The CDR3 has 15 residues. The J segment lost 1 base and the V segment lost 7 bases, leaving 9 bases of the junction unmatched. Germline V lookup: CDR1 SNHLY, CDR2 FYNNEI. DNA of the CDR3: TGTGCCAGCACTGGGGCACAGGGGATTAACTATGGCTACACCTTC. It translates to CASTGAQGINYGYTF.

The V call is TRBV7-9, the J call TRBJ2-7, with 7 bases aligning to TRBD1. The CDR3 has 18 residues. Germline loops: CDR1 SEHNR, CDR2 FQNEAQ (reference sequence). Trimming at V came to 5 bases and at J to 1 base, leaving 17 bases not matched to a gene. DNA for the CDR3: TGTGCCAGCAGCCTACCCTTCGGGACAGTTCCCCTTTCCTACGAGCAGTACTTC. It encodes CASSLPFGTVPLSYEQYF.

The sample holds many counts of this clonotype. This chain links TRBV7-6 with TRBJ2-3; no reliable D call. CDR3 size: 12 residues. Between the trimmed V and J ends, which lost 5 bases and 6 bases, there was a span of 9 bases. Germline CDR1 reads SGHVS; CDR2 reads FNYEAQ. CDR3 sequence (DNA): TGTGCCAGCAGCCACCTGGTGGATACGCAGTATTTT. It specifies CASSHLVDTQYF.

This chain connects TRBV7-6 to TRBJ2-1, with 9 nucleotides matching TRBD1. Germline V lookup: CDR1 SGHVS, CDR2 FNYEAQ. Germline trimming cut 4 bases from V and 6 bases from J; bases unmatched to any gene: 13. The CDR3 runs to 17 residues. For the CDR3, the DNA is TGTGCCAGCAGCTCCGCTCAATACCGACAGGGGGTCAATGAGCAGTTCTTC. This gives the protein CASSSAQYRQGVNEQFF.

This clonotype has more than one count but fewer than ten. The rearrangement uses TRBV24-1 and TRBJ1-5, with D tentatively TRBD1 (5 bases). CDR1 is KGHDR and CDR2 is SFDVKD in the germline V gene. V was pared by 4 bases and J by 9 bases, with 18 bases between. The CDR3 extends over 15 amino acids. CDR3 DNA: TGTGCCACCAGTGAGGGGGGGACGGTAAAGAGGCCCCAGCATTTT. Its translation: CATSEGGTVKRPQHF.